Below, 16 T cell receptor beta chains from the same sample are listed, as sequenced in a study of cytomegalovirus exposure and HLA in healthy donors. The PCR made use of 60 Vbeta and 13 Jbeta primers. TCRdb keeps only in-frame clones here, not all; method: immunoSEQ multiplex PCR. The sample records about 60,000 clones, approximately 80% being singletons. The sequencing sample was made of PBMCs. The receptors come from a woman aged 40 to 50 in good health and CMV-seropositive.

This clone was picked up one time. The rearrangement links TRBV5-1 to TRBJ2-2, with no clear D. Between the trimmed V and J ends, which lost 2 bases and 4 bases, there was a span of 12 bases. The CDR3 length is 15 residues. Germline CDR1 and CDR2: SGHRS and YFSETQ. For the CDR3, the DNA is TGCGCCAGCAGCTTCGACCCCGCAGGCACCGGGGAGCTGTTTTTT. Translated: CASSFDPAGTGELFF.

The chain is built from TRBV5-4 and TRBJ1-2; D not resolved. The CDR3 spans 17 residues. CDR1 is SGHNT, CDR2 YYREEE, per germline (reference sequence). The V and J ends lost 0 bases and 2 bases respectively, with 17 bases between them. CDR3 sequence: CASSLGGNGQSNYGYTF. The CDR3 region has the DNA TGTGCCAGCAGCTTGGGCGGGAATGGGCAGAGCAACTATGGCTACACCTTC.

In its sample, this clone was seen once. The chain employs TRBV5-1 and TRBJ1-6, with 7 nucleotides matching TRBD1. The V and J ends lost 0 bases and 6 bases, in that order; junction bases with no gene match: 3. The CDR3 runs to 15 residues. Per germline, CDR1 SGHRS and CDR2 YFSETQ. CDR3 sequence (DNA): TGCGCCAGCAGCTTGGAGGGGGCGAGTAATTCACCCCTCCACTTT. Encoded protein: CASSLEGASNSPLHF. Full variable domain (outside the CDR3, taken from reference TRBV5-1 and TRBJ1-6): KAGVTQTPRYLIKTRGQQVTLSCSPISGHRSVSWYQQTPGQGLQFLFEYFSETQRNKGNFPGRFSGRQFSNSRSEMNVSTLELGDSALYLCASSLEGASNSPLHFGNGTRLTVT.

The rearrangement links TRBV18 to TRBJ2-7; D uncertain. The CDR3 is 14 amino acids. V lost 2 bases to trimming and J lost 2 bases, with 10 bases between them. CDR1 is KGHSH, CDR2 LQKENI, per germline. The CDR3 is CASSPDQITYEQYF. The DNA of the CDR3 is TGTGCCAGCTCACCAGATCAGATAACCTACGAGCAGTACTTC.

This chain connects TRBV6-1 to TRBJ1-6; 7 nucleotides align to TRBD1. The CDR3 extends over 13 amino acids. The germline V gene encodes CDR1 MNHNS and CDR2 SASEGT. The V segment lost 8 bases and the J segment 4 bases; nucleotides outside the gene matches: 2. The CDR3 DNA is TGTGCCAGCGGGACAGATTATAATTCACCCCTCCACTTT. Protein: CASGTDYNSPLHF.

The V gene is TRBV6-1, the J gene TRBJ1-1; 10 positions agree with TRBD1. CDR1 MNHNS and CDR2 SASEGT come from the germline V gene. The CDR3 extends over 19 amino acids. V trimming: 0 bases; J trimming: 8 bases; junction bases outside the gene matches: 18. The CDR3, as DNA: TGTGCCAGCAGTGAAGCGAACAACCAGGCGGGACAGGGGTTCTACGAAGCTTTCTTT. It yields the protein CASSEANNQAGQGFYEAFF.

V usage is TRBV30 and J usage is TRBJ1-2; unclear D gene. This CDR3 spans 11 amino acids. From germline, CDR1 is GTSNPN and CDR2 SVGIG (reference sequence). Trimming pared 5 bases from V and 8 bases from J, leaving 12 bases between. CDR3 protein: CAWAIPRGYTF. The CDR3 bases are TGTGCCTGGGCCATCCCTAGGGGCTACACCTTC.

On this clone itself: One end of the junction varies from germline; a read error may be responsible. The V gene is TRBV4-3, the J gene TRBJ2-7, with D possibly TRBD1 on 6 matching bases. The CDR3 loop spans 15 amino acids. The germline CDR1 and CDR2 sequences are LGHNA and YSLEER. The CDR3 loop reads CASRQERGTAYEQYF. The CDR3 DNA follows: TGCGCCAGCAGACAAGAAAGGGGGACGGCCTACGAGCAGTACTTC.

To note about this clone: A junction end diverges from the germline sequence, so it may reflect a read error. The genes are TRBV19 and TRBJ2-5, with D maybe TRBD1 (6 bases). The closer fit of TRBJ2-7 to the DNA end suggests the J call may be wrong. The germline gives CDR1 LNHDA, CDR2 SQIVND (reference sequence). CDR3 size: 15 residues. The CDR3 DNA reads TGTGCCAGTAGCCTCTCAGGGGATAGGTCCTTCGAGCAGTACTTC. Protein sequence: CASSLSGDRSFEQYF.

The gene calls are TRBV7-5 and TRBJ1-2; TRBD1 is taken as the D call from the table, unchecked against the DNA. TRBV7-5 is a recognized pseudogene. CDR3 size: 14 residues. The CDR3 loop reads CARSSGAGGTAGTF. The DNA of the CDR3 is TGTGCCAGAAGCTCGGGGGCAGGGGGCACTGCGGGGACCTTC.

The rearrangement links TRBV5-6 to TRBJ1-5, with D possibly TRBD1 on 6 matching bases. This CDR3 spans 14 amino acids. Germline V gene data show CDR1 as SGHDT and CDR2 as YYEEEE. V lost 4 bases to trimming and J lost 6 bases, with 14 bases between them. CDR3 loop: CASSPAGGAQPQHF. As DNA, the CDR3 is TGTGCCAGCAGCCCGGCGGGGGGGGCTCAGCCCCAGCATTTT.

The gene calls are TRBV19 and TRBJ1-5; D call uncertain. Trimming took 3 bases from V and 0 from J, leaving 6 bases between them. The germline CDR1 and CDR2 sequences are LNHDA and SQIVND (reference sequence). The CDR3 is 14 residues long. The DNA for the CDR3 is TGTGCCAGTAGTATCGGGTATAGCAATCAGCCCCAGCATTTT. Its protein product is CASSIGYSNQPQHF. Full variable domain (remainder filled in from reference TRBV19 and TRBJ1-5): DGGITQSPKYLFRKEGQNVTLSCEQNLNHDAMYWYRQDPGQGLRLIYYSQIVNDFQKGDIAEGYSVSREKKESFPLTVTSAQKNPTAFYLCASSIGYSNQPQHFGDGTRLSIL.

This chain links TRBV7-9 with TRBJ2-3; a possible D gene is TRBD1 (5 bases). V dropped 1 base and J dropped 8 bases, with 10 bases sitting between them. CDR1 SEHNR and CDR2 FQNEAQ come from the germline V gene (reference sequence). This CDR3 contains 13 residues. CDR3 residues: CASSLEGMGTQYF. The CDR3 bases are TGTGCCAGCAGCTTAGAGGGGATGGGTACGCAGTATTTT. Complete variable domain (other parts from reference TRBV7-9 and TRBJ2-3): DTGVSQNPRHKITKRGQNVTFRCDPISEHNRLYWYRQTLGQGPEFLTYFQNEAQLEKSRLLSDRFSAERPKGSFSTLEIQRTEQGDSAMYLCASSLEGMGTQYFGPGTRLTVL.

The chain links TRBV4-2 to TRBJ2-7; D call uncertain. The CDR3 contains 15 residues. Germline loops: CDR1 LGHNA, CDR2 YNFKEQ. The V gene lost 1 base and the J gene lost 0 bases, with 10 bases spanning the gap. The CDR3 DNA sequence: TGTGCCAGCAGCCAAGTGGCACAGAGCTCCTACGAGCAGTACTTC. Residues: CASSQVAQSSYEQYF.

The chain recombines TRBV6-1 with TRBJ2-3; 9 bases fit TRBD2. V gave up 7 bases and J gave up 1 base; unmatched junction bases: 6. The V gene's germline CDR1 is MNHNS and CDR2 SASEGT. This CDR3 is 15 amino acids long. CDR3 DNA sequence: TGTGCCAGCACCCGACTAGCGGTACGCACAGATACGCAGTATTTT. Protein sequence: CASTRLAVRTDTQYF.

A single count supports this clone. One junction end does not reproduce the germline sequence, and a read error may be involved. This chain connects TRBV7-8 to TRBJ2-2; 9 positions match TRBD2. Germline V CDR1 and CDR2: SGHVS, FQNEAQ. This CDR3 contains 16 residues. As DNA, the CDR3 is TGTGCCAGCACCTTACGGGCGGGGGGGGGTGCCCGGGAGCTGTTTTTT. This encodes CASTLRAGGGARELFF. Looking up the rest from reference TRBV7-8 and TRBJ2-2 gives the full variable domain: GAGVSQSPRYKVAKRGQDVALRCDPISGHVSLFWYQQALGQGPEFLTYFQNEAQLDKSGLPSDRFFAERPEGSVSTLKIQRTQQEDSAVYLCASTLRAGGGARELFFGEGSRLTVL.